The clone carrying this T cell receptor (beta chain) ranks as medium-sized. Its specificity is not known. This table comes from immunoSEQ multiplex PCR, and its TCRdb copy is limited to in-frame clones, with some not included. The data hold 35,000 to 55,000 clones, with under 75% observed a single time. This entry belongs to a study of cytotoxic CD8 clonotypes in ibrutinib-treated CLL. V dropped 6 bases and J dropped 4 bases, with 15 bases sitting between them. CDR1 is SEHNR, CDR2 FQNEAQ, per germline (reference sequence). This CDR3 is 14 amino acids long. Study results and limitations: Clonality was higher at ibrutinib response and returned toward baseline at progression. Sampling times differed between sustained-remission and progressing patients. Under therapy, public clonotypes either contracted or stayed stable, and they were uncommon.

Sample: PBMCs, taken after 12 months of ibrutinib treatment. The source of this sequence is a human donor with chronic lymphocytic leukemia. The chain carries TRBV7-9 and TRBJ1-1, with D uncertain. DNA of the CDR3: TGTGCCAGCAGAGTATTGGGGTTCGGCACTGAAGCTTTCTTT. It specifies CASRVLGFGTEAFF.